This T cell receptor (beta chain) came from a study of blood T cell repertoires in COVID-19. Study background: Sites in the United States, Italy and Spain provided acute and convalescent COVID-19 samples. Sources were T cells, B-cell-depleted T cells, or PBMCs; the material itself was cDNA or gDNA.

In the authors' methods: Reference gene primer amplification in the assay estimated nucleated cell counts. Profiling relied on immunoSEQ multiplex PCR, and the TCRdb table lists in-frame clones only, not all of them. D and trimming come from the DNA, and the V and J calls and clone size come from that table. The sample lists 200,000 to 300,000 clones; 75% to 85% were seen once. What was sequenced was peripheral blood. This TCR came from a human donor in a cohort sampled during active COVID-19.

The CDR3 DNA is TGTGCCAGCAGCTTAAAACAGGCTAACTATGGCTACACCTTC. Protein product: CASSLKQANYGYTF. The rearrangement joins TRBV7-9 to TRBJ1-2; tentative D call: TRBD1 (5 bases). Germline V gene lookup returns CDR1 SEHNR and CDR2 FQNEAQ (reference sequence). V was pared by 2 bases and J by 0 bases, with 7 bases between. CDR3 size: 14 residues.